This entry lists 29 T cell receptor beta chains sequenced from one sample in a study of beta chain features in type 1 diabetes. For these TCRs, the target antigens are not known. What was sequenced were expressed TCRB transcripts, since all of the isolated RNA had been reverse transcribed. Produced via immunoSEQ multiplex PCR; TCRdb's table is partial and in-frame only. Of 300,000 to 400,000 clones listed, 13% are singletons. Study results and caveats: In all four CD4+ subsets, TCRB CDR3 length was significantly, moderately reduced in type 1 diabetes.

Sequenced sample: naive CD4+ T cells from blood. The source is a woman younger than 30 with type 1 diabetes.

This clone turned up a few times. The CDR3 DNA is TGTGCCAGCAGAATTGGACTGAGGGCGGGCCGCTACGAGCAGTACTTC. Its protein is CASRIGLRAGRYEQYF. The rearrangement joins TRBV28 to TRBJ2-7, with D perhaps matching TRBD2 (5 bases). This CDR3 has 16 amino acids. With 6 bases removed from V and 3 bases from J, the gap between germline ends came to 21 bases. Looked up from germline, CDR1 is MDHEN and CDR2 is SYDVKM.

This chain connects TRBV15 to TRBJ2-1; the D gene is possibly TRBD2 (5 bases). Germline lookup yields CDR1 LNHNV and CDR2 YYDKDF (reference sequence). Trimming took 1 base from V and 9 from J, leaving 16 bases between them. The CDR3 consists of 15 residues. The CDR3 spells CATSRGGADDGEQFF. CDR3 coding DNA: TGTGCCACCAGCAGAGGGGGAGCGGACGACGGTGAGCAGTTCTTC. Full variable domain (remainder filled in from reference TRBV15 and TRBJ2-1): DAMVIQNPRYQVTQFGKPVTLSCSQTLNHNVMYWYQQKSSQAPKLLFHYYDKDFNNEADTPDNFQSRRPNTSFCFLDIRSPGLGDTAMYLCATSRGGADDGEQFFGPGTRLTVL.

This clone appeared a few times. The chain is built from TRBV18 and TRBJ1-1, with TRBD1 matching over 9 bases. The CDR3 is made up of 13 amino acids. Looked up from germline, CDR1 is KGHSH and CDR2 is LQKENI. The ends lost 3 bases at V and 10 bases at J; junction bases unmatched: 6. The CDR3 here is CASSPRDRERAFF. In DNA, the CDR3 is TGTGCCAGCTCACCCCGGGACAGGGAACGAGCTTTCTTT. Complete variable domain (other parts from reference TRBV18 and TRBJ1-1): NAGVMQNPRHLVRRRGQEARLRCSPMKGHSHVYWYRQLPEEGLKFMVYLQKENIIDESGMPKERFSAEFPKEGPSILRIQQVVRGDSAAYFCASSPRDRERAFFGQGTRLTVV.

The chain is built from TRBV9 and TRBJ2-5, with D tentatively TRBD2 (5 bases). With 4 bases removed from V and 4 bases from J, the gap between germline ends came to 8 bases. Germline V CDR1 and CDR2: SGDLS, YYNGEE. The length of the CDR3 is 12 residues. The CDR3 bases are TGTGCCAGCAGCCCTGCGGGAGAGACCCAGTACTTC. This codes for CASSPAGETQYF.

This clone was seen a handful of times. As DNA, the CDR3 is TGTGCCAGCAGCTTGGACAGGGGGCAAGAGACCCAGTACTTC. Encoded protein: CASSLDRGQETQYF. The chain couples TRBV5-4 to TRBJ2-5, with TRBD1 identical over 8 bases. Unmatched junction bases numbered 0, after V lost 0 bases and J lost 2 bases. This CDR3 has 14 amino acids. Germline V CDR1 and CDR2: SGHNT, YYREEE (reference sequence).

This clone has only a few counts. This chain joins TRBV5-6 and TRBJ2-7, with 9 bases fitting TRBD1. This CDR3 is 14 amino acids long. Germline V lookup: CDR1 SGHDT, CDR2 YYEEEE. V was clipped by 3 bases and J by 4 bases; unmatched bases: 5. This CDR3 reads CASSYGTGPYEQYF. CDR3 nucleotides: TGTGCCAGCAGCTACGGGACAGGGCCATACGAGCAGTACTTC.

This clone has only a few counts. The chain recombines TRBV5-1 with TRBJ2-1, with 11 positions matching TRBD2. V shed 7 bases, J shed 4 bases, and the junction held 7 bases outside the gene matches. This CDR3 region has 15 residues. Per germline, CDR1 SGHRS and CDR2 YFSETQ. The CDR3 coding sequence is TGCGCCAGCGCGACGACTAGCGGGGCTTACAATGAGCAGTTCTTC. It translates to CASATTSGAYNEQFF.

V and J are TRBV9 and TRBJ1-2, with 11 bases aligning to TRBD1. With V trimmed by 5 bases and J by 7 bases, 7 bases remained unmatched. There are 14 residues in the CDR3. Germline V lookup: CDR1 SGDLS, CDR2 YYNGEE. The CDR3 is CASRRDRGDSGYTF. The DNA for the CDR3 is TGTGCCAGCAGGAGGGACAGGGGGGATTCTGGCTACACCTTC. Complete variable domain (other parts from reference TRBV9 and TRBJ1-2): DSGVTQTPKHLITATGQRVTLRCSPRSGDLSVYWYQQSLDQGLQFLIQYYNGEERAKGNILERFSAQQFPDLHSELNLSSLELGDSALYFCASRRDRGDSGYTFGSGTRLTVV.

This clone showed up just a few times. The chain employs TRBV27 and TRBJ2-7; 10 bases match TRBD2. From germline, CDR1 is MNHEY and CDR2 SMNVEV (reference sequence). This CDR3 is 15 amino acids long. Trimming took 3 bases from V and 3 from J; bases not matched to a gene: 5. DNA of the CDR3: TGTGCCAGCAGTTTTTCCCTAGCGGGAGTCTACGAGCAGTACTTC. This gives the protein CASSFSLAGVYEQYF.

V and J are TRBV2 and TRBJ2-5; weak D call: TRBD1 (5 bases). V was pared by 9 bases and J by 5 bases, with 16 bases between. The germline V gene encodes CDR1 SNHLY and CDR2 FYNNEI. The CDR3 runs to 13 residues. The CDR3, as DNA: TGTGCCAGTGGGTGGGGCGTACGGGAGACCCAGTACTTC. It is translated as CASGWGVRETQYF. Based on the CDR3 plus reference TRBV2 and TRBJ2-5, the full variable domain is EPEVTQTPSHQVTQMGQEVILRCVPISNHLYFYWYRQILGQKVEFLVSFYNNEISEKSEIFDDQFSVERPDGSNFTLKIRSTKLEDSAMYFCASGWGVRETQYFGPGTRLLVL.

This clone was picked up a small number of times. The chain joins TRBV29-1 to TRBJ1-2; 8 positions match TRBD1. Trimming cost V 4 bases and J 5 bases; bases outside gene matches: 21. Germline lookup yields CDR1 SQVTM and CDR2 ANQGSEA. This CDR3 has 18 residues. CDR3: CSVAPGQGMATLDYGYTF. For the CDR3, the DNA is TGCAGCGTTGCCCCCGGACAGGGAATGGCTACCCTAGATTATGGCTACACCTTC.

This clone was picked up a small number of times. This chain joins TRBV9 and TRBJ2-7; 7 nucleotides line up with TRBD2. V gave up 4 bases and J gave up 5 bases; unmatched junction bases: 12. The CDR3 contains 15 residues. CDR1 SGDLS and CDR2 YYNGEE come from the germline V gene. This chain's CDR3 is CASSPSTGGLDEQYV. The CDR3 region has the DNA TGTGCCAGCAGCCCGTCAACGGGGGGTCTGGACGAGCAGTACGTC.

Turning to this clone: The identical CDR3 is also encoded by other nucleotide sequences in the sample. V gene TRBV4-3 combines with J gene TRBJ2-3, with D possibly matching TRBD2 (6 bases). The CDR3 length is 16 residues. CDR1 is LGHNA and CDR2 is YSLEER in the germline V gene. Between the trimmed V and J ends, which lost 0 bases and 0 bases, there was a span of 10 bases. The CDR3 region has the DNA TGCGCCAGCAGCCAAGATGGGGGAGGAAGCACAGATACGCAGTATTTT. This codes for CASSQDGGGSTDTQYF.

This clone was counted a few times. This sample also contains other DNA sequences that code for the same CDR3. V gene TRBV7-9 combines with J gene TRBJ1-5; maybe TRBD1 (6 bases). The CDR3 spans 13 residues. V lost 5 bases to trimming and J lost 2 bases, with 7 bases between them. Germline V gene sequence: CDR1 SEHNR, CDR2 FQNEAQ (reference sequence). DNA for the CDR3: TGTGCCAGCAGCCGGACAGGCAATCAGCCCCAGCATTTT. Amino acid sequence: CASSRTGNQPQHF. The whole variable domain, remainder taken from reference TRBV7-9 and TRBJ1-5, is DTGVSQNPRHKITKRGQNVTFRCDPISEHNRLYWYRQTLGQGPEFLTYFQNEAQLEKSRLLSDRFSAERPKGSFSTLEIQRTEQGDSAMYLCASSRTGNQPQHFGDGTRLSIL.

The chain joins TRBV11-3 to TRBJ2-1; 8 bases are a match to TRBD1. CDR3 length equals 14 residues. Per the germline V gene, CDR1 is SGHNT and CDR2 is YENEEA. Trimming removed 5 bases from V and 5 bases from J; junction bases left unmatched: 5. CDR3 protein: CASSPGTGHNEQFF. As DNA, the CDR3 is TGTGCCAGCAGCCCCGGGACAGGTCACAATGAGCAGTTCTTC.

CDR3 sequence (DNA): TGTGCCAGCACCAAGGGAACTAGCGGGAGCTCCTACGAGCAGTACTTC. Protein sequence: CASTKGTSGSSYEQYF. The chain joins TRBV2 to TRBJ2-7; 11 positions match TRBD2. This CDR3 spans 16 amino acids. J gave up 0 bases and V 7 bases, and 8 bases lay outside the gene matches. CDR1 SNHLY and CDR2 FYNNEI come from the germline V gene.

This clone turned up a few times. The chain recombines TRBV30 with TRBJ1-5; TRBD1 matches 8 bases. CDR3 length equals 15 residues. Germline V gene lookup returns CDR1 GTSNPN and CDR2 SVGIG (reference sequence). J lost 0 bases, V lost 2 bases, and 3 bases had no gene match. The CDR3 DNA reads as TGTGCCTGGAGTCCCGGACAGGGTAGCAATCAGCCCCAGCATTTT. It codes for CAWSPGQGSNQPQHF.

V gene TRBV9 combines with J gene TRBJ2-7, with D maybe TRBD1 (7 bases). V lost 2 bases and J lost 3, with 18 bases in between. Germline V gene sequence: CDR1 SGDLS, CDR2 YYNGEE. The CDR3 contains 16 residues. The CDR3 is CASSVGQAPGDYEQYF. The CDR3, as DNA: TGTGCCAGCAGCGTCGGACAGGCCCCGGGGGACTACGAGCAGTACTTC.

This clone turned up a few times. The chain employs TRBV7-9 and TRBJ1-4; the D gene is possibly TRBD1 (5 bases). This CDR3 is built from 13 residues. The germline V gene has CDR1 SEHNR and CDR2 FQNEAQ (reference sequence). V was cut by 10 bases and J by 8 bases, with 17 bases left in between. The CDR3 DNA reads as TGTGCCACCAAACAGGCCGGGGGAGAAAAACTGTTTTTT. This gives the protein CATKQAGGEKLFF.

CDR3 nucleotide sequence: TGCGCCAGCAGCCCGGAGGTGCCCATCACCGGGGAGCTGTTTTTT. Its translation is CASSPEVPITGELFF. The chain employs TRBV5-1 and TRBJ2-2, with D possibly matching TRBD2 (5 bases). The CDR3 consists of 15 residues. CDR1 SGHRS and CDR2 YFSETQ come from the germline V gene. V was shortened by 4 bases and J by 4 bases, with 14 bases between the two germline ends.

This clone has a handful of counts. The chain uses TRBV9 and TRBJ2-1, with TRBD2 identical over 10 bases. Germline CDR1 reads SGDLS; CDR2 reads YYNGEE. V lost 0 bases and J lost 0; bases outside the gene matches: 9. This CDR3 comprises 19 residues. The CDR3 DNA reads as TGTGCCAGCAGCGTAGCCCCTCCGACTAGCGGGTTCTCCTACAATGAGCAGTTCTTC. Encoded protein: CASSVAPPTSGFSYNEQFF.

The chain joins TRBV6-5 to TRBJ2-5; 8 bases agree with TRBD1. CDR1 is MNHEY, CDR2 SVGAGI, per germline. The V segment lost 6 bases and the J segment 5 bases; nucleotides outside the gene matches: 11. This CDR3 comprises 15 residues. CDR3 in DNA: TGTGCCAGCAGAAGATCAGGGGGCGCAGGGGAGACCCAGTACTTC. Translated: CASRRSGGAGETQYF.

The J gene is TRBJ2-2, the V gene TRBV4-3; 8 nucleotides agree with TRBD2. V lost 0 bases and J lost 6; bases outside the gene matches: 3. The CDR3 contains 15 residues. CDR1 and CDR2 (germline): LGHNA, YSLEER. The CDR3: CASSQDPGGAGELFF. The CDR3 DNA is TGCGCCAGCAGCCAAGATCCGGGGGGGGCCGGGGAGCTGTTTTTT.

V and J are TRBV7-8 and TRBJ2-4; TRBD1 agrees at 7 bases. The trim removed 3 bases at V and 0 bases at J, leaving 14 bases unmatched. Germline CDR1 reads SGHVS; CDR2 reads FQNEAQ. The CDR3 contains 19 residues. CDR3 amino acids: CASSLRVGTGARAKNIQYF. CDR3 in DNA: TGTGCCAGCAGCTTGAGGGTGGGAACAGGGGCCAGAGCCAAAAACATTCAGTACTTC.

This clone was picked up a small number of times. The CDR3 protein is CASSSPGLAGVGEFF. The CDR3 DNA is TGTGCCAGCAGTTCCCCGGGACTAGCGGGGGTGGGTGAGTTCTTC. The rearrangement joins TRBV6-5 to TRBJ2-1; 14 bases map to TRBD2. V lost 4 bases, J lost 14 bases, and 10 bases stayed unmatched. Germline V lookup: CDR1 MNHEY, CDR2 SVGAGI. The CDR3 loop spans 15 amino acids.

A few counts support this clone. The chain uses TRBV2 and TRBJ2-3, with TRBD2 as a possible D gene (6 bases). The V end was cut by 5 bases, the J end by 0 bases, with 12 bases between. From germline, CDR1 is SNHLY and CDR2 FYNNEI. This CDR3 is built from 15 residues. The CDR3 sequence is CASSPWGTSTDTQYF. In DNA, the CDR3 is TGTGCCAGCAGTCCATGGGGGACTAGCACAGATACGCAGTATTTT.

This clone occurred a few times. The CDR3 region has the DNA TGTGCCAGTCGCCGAGACCACAGGGAAGTCGCTGAAGCTTTCTTT. Its protein product is CASRRDHREVAEAFF. The chain couples TRBV2 to TRBJ1-1; a weak D match, TRBD1 (6 bases). The germline CDR1 and CDR2 sequences are SNHLY and FYNNEI. This CDR3 is built from 15 residues. V was trimmed by 9 bases and J by 6 bases, leaving 23 bases between them.

This clone turned up a few times. This chain links TRBV5-6 with TRBJ1-2; maybe TRBD1 (6 bases). Germline V gives CDR1 SGHDT, CDR2 YYEEEE. Trimming took off 2 bases at V and 6 bases at J, with 11 bases between the two ends. This CDR3 has 13 amino acids. The CDR3 bases are TGTGCCAGCAGCTTTGTCACAGGGAATGGCTACACCTTC. Amino acid sequence: CASSFVTGNGYTF.

The chain carries TRBV7-3 and TRBJ1-1, with D possibly TRBD1 on 5 matching bases. Trimming cost V 2 bases and J 8 bases, with 12 bases left between them. Germline V gene sequence: CDR1 SGHTA, CDR2 FQGTGA. The CDR3 contains 13 residues. CDR3 residues: CASSLQGGAEAFF. CDR3 coding DNA: TGTGCCAGCAGCTTACAGGGCGGGGCCGAAGCTTTCTTT.